These 17 T cell receptor beta chains originate from one sample sequenced in a study of post-analysis software for immune sequencing data. Overall study findings and caveats: There were a few TRBV segments more frequent in patients than controls, and TRBV5-6, TRBV5-1 and TRBV20-1 were among them.

These receptors lack a known antigen. Incorporated into the TCR beta cDNA libraries were unique molecular identifiers, which served to reduce PCR and sequencing biases. TCRdb used MiXCR to reprocess the PCR reads, holding one entry per CDR3 protein. Here the sample spans roughly 650,000 distinct CDR3 sequences, 55% to 60% being singletons. Sequencing input: blood. The receptor source for this set is a girl aged 2 to 10 with multiple sclerosis.

The rearrangement uses TRBV5-1 and TRBJ2-4; the match to TRBD2 covers 8 bases. Germline V CDR1 and CDR2: SGHRS, YFSETQ. This CDR3 contains 18 residues. J gave up 3 bases and V 4 bases, and 15 bases lay outside the gene matches. The CDR3: CASSHRDQTGRGKNIQYF. DNA of the CDR3: TGCGCCAGCAGCCACCGGGATCAGACCGGGAGGGGCAAAAACATTCAGTACTTC.

This chain joins TRBV29-1 and TRBJ1-2, with 7 bases lining up with TRBD1. This CDR3 region has 11 residues. Germline values: CDR1 SQVTM, CDR2 ANQGSEA. In DNA form, the CDR3 reads TGCAGTGGAGCTACAGGGGATGGCTACACCTTC. Translated: CSGATGDGYTF.

The chain uses TRBV24-1 and TRBJ2-1; 8 positions match TRBD1. Germline lookup yields CDR1 KGHDR and CDR2 SFDVKD. The CDR3 consists of 15 residues. V dropped 4 bases and J dropped 5; count of bases not matched to a gene: 6. The CDR3, as DNA: TGTGCCACCAGTGACCCCGGGACAGGCAACAATGAGCAGTTCTTC. This sequence encodes CATSDPGTGNNEQFF.

The gene calls are TRBV5-1 and TRBJ2-1, with D hard to call. Trimming left V 4 bases short and J 9 bases short, with 20 bases between. The CDR3 spans 15 residues. Germline CDR1 is SGHRS and CDR2 is YFSETQ. The CDR3 loop reads CASSPGPTDPFEQFF. DNA for the CDR3: TGCGCCAGCAGCCCTGGACCAACCGATCCGTTTGAGCAGTTCTTC.

The chain recombines TRBV7-8 with TRBJ2-1; 9 bases line up with TRBD2. The germline V gene has CDR1 SGHVS and CDR2 FQNEAQ. J gave up 2 bases and V 2 bases, and 13 bases lay outside the gene matches. The CDR3 has 19 residues. CDR3 region: CASSLSGSRAGGPYNEQFF. CDR3 sequence (DNA): TGTGCCAGCAGCTTATCGGGGAGCAGAGCGGGAGGCCCCTACAATGAGCAGTTCTTC.

A few counts support this clonotype. The rearrangement joins TRBV20-1 to TRBJ1-2; 7 nucleotides align to TRBD1. V was clipped by 6 bases and J by 8 bases; unmatched bases: 9. Looked up from germline, CDR1 is DFQATT and CDR2 is SNEGSKA (reference sequence). The CDR3 contains 12 residues. Here the CDR3 reads CSARTGVRGYTF. CDR3 DNA: TGCAGTGCGAGAACAGGGGTGCGAGGCTACACCTTC.

This rearrangement joins TRBV6-6 to TRBJ1-4; D is unresolved. Trimming took 8 bases from V and 0 from J, leaving 10 bases between them. Per the germline V gene, CDR1 is MNHNY and CDR2 is SVGAGI (reference sequence). The CDR3 contains 14 residues. Here the CDR3 DNA reads TGTGCCAGCGGGCCCAGTGCAACTAATGAAAAACTGTTTTTT. Translating gives CASGPSATNEKLFF.

This clonotype was seen a few times. This chain connects TRBV6-5 to TRBJ2-5, with D perhaps being TRBD1 or TRBD2 (6 bases each). The V end lost 5 bases, the J end lost 1 base, and 14 bases lay between the germline ends. CDR1 is MNHEY, CDR2 SVGAGI, per germline. The CDR3 is made up of 15 amino acids. The CDR3 nucleotides are TGTGCCAGCAGTCCGGGGGCCGGGGGCCAAGAGACCCAGTACTTC. It translates to CASSPGAGGQETQYF.

The chain has TRBV6-5 and TRBJ2-1; D may correspond to TRBD1 or TRBD2 (5 bases each). Trimming removed 10 bases at V and 5 bases at J, with 12 bases between. This CDR3 has 12 residues. In germline, CDR1 is MNHEY, CDR2 SVGAGI. The CDR3 DNA sequence: TGTGCCACCCGAGGGGCGAACAATGAGCAGTTCTTC. Residues: CATRGANNEQFF.

This clonotype was picked up a small number of times. The rearrangement links TRBV9 to TRBJ2-1, with D uncertain. The CDR3 is made up of 16 amino acids. Trimming removed 4 bases from V and 3 bases from J, with 17 bases in between. The V gene's germline CDR1 is SGDLS and CDR2 YYNGEE. The CDR3 DNA follows: TGTGCCAGCAGCCAAGCGTCTGCCCTGGACTACAATGAGCAGTTCTTC. Protein product: CASSQASALDYNEQFF.

The rearrangement links TRBV20-1 to TRBJ2-1, with a possible D match to TRBD1 (5 bases). V dropped 5 bases and J dropped 11 bases, with 10 bases sitting between them. Per germline, CDR1 DFQATT and CDR2 SNEGSKA (reference sequence). The length of the CDR3 is 10 residues. This chain's CDR3 is CSAGALQQFF. CDR3 DNA sequence: TGCAGTGCTGGGGCCCTACAGCAGTTCTTC.

The J gene is TRBJ1-2, the V gene TRBV3-1; weak D call: TRBD1 (5 bases). Trimming stripped 9 bases from V and 8 bases from J, with 19 bases between. This CDR3 spans 13 amino acids. CDR1 is LGHDT and CDR2 is YNNKEL in the germline V gene (reference sequence). In DNA, the CDR3 is TGTGCCAGTACCCTCGGGGGAACTGGCGGCTACACCTTC. Its protein is CASTLGGTGGYTF.

This clonotype occurred once. V usage is TRBV3-1 and J usage is TRBJ2-7; unclear D gene. This CDR3 is 13 amino acids long. Trimming pared 1 base from V and 3 bases from J, leaving 7 bases between. In germline, CDR1 is LGHDT, CDR2 YNNKEL (reference sequence). CDR3 coding DNA: TGTGCCAGCAGCCAAGGGTTCCTCTACGAGCAGTACTTC. Protein: CASSQGFLYEQYF.

This chain uses TRBV5-1 with TRBJ1-2, with 7 nucleotides matching TRBD1. The CDR3 has 17 residues. Germline V gene sequence: CDR1 SGHRS, CDR2 YFSETQ. V lost 0 bases and J lost 2; bases outside the gene matches: 10. This CDR3 is CASSLETGRGSNYGYTF. The CDR3 DNA reads TGCGCCAGCAGCTTGGAGACAGGGAGGGGATCCAACTATGGCTACACCTTC.

J is TRBJ2-3 and V is TRBV7-2; the D gene is possibly TRBD1 (5 bases). CDR1 and CDR2 from the germline V gene are SGHTA and FQGNSA. Trimming removed 1 base at V and 5 bases at J, with 13 bases between. CDR3 length: 15 amino acids. CDR3 region: CASSLEGRVIDTQYF. The CDR3 DNA reads as TGTGCCAGCAGCTTAGAAGGCAGGGTGATAGATACGCAGTATTTT.

The CDR3 DNA follows: TGTGCCAGCAATGAGCGGGGGGGCCGCTCCTACAATGAGCAGTTCTTC. This translates into CASNERGGRSYNEQFF. The chain employs TRBV2 and TRBJ2-1; 10 bases match TRBD2. The germline gives CDR1 SNHLY, CDR2 FYNNEI. The CDR3 is 16 residues long. The junction had 6 bases not matched to a gene; V was cut back by 7 bases and J by 0 bases.

The chain uses TRBV12-3 or TRBV12-4 and TRBJ2-7; D could derive from TRBD1 or TRBD2 (5 bases each). Trimming cost V 3 bases and J 0 bases, with 12 bases left between them. This CDR3 is 15 amino acids long. Here the CDR3 reads CASSFGGKSSYEQYF. DNA for the CDR3: TGTGCCAGCAGTTTTGGGGGTAAAAGCTCCTACGAGCAGTACTTC.